These 14 T cell receptor beta chains were all obtained from the same sample, sequenced in a study of vaccination effects on CD4 cells after COVID-19. Antigens for these TCRs are unknown. TCRdb's copy holds only in-frame clones and misses some; the assay was immunoSEQ multiplex PCR. The sample records tens of thousands of clones, around 80% being singletons. Antigen-specific CD4+ T cell clonotypes were called by their expansion after viral peptide-pool culture in ViraFEST. After more than 9 days in culture, the CD4+ T cells were isolated. Participants got two doses of BNT162b2 or mRNA-1273 vaccine. Sequencing was performed on CD4+ T cells from PBMCs cultured with HCoV-229E spike peptides, taken after COVID-19 vaccination. The receptors come from a human donor who received a COVID-19 vaccine.

This chain links TRBV14 with TRBJ2-1; D is possibly TRBD2 (5 bases). The CDR3 is 15 amino acids. V was shortened by 2 bases and J by 13 bases, with 21 bases between the two germline ends. CDR1 and CDR2 from the germline V gene are SGHDN and FVKESK. CDR3: CASSQRAGKETSQFF. In DNA, the CDR3 is TGTGCCAGCAGCCAACGGGCGGGCAAAGAGACCAGCCAGTTCTTC.

This chain connects TRBV5-4 to TRBJ2-3; 7 bases match TRBD2. Losses at the gene ends were 3 bases for V and 0 bases for J; bases not matched to a gene: 7. The germline V gene encodes CDR1 SGHNT and CDR2 YYREEE (reference sequence). The CDR3 contains 16 residues. Here the CDR3 reads CASSYTSGTSTDTQYF. The CDR3 DNA reads as TGTGCCAGCAGCTATACGAGCGGGACTAGCACAGATACGCAGTATTTT.

This clone was seen a single time. The chain recombines TRBV30 with TRBJ1-6, with unresolved D. The CDR3 is made up of 18 amino acids. The V gene lost 5 bases and the J gene lost 1 base, with 21 bases spanning the gap. Germline CDR1 GTSNPN, CDR2 SVGIG (reference sequence). The CDR3 DNA is TGTGCCTGGCGTGGTGGGCATACTGACCGGTCCTATAATTCACCCCTCCACTTT. It codes for CAWRGGHTDRSYNSPLHF. Looking up the rest from reference TRBV30 and TRBJ1-6 gives the full variable domain: SQTIHQWPATLVQPVGSPLSLECTVEGTSNPNLYWYRQAAGRGLQLLFYSVGIGQISSEVPQNLSASRPQDRQFILSSKKLLLSDSGFYLCAWRGGHTDRSYNSPLHFGNGTRLTVT.

This chain's CDR3 is CASSLGGSNYGYTF. The CDR3 nucleotides are TGCGCCAGCAGCTTAGGGGGATCTAACTATGGCTACACCTTC. The genes are TRBV5-1 and TRBJ1-2, with D tentatively TRBD1 (6 bases). The CDR3 consists of 14 residues. Trimming stripped 2 bases from V and 0 bases from J, with 8 bases between. Per germline, CDR1 SGHRS and CDR2 YFSETQ. Drawing the rest from reference TRBV5-1 and TRBJ1-2, the complete variable domain is KAGVTQTPRYLIKTRGQQVTLSCSPISGHRSVSWYQQTPGQGLQFLFEYFSETQRNKGNFPGRFSGRQFSNSRSEMNVSTLELGDSALYLCASSLGGSNYGYTFGSGTRLTVV.

CDR3 loop: CASSSQTGANEKLFF. CDR3 nucleotide sequence: TGCGCCAGCAGCTCCCAGACAGGGGCGAATGAAAAACTGTTTTTT. The rearrangement joins TRBV5-1 to TRBJ1-4; TRBD1 agrees at 8 bases. The CDR3 length is 15 residues. Germline assignment: CDR1 SGHRS and CDR2 YFSETQ. V lost 3 bases and J lost 5; bases outside the gene matches: 6.

This clone was seen more than once but under ten times. This sequence joins TRBV25-1 and TRBJ2-3, with no clear D. Germline V lookup: CDR1 MGHDK, CDR2 SYGVNS. Trimming cost V 0 bases and J 2 bases, with 9 bases left between them. The CDR3 has 15 amino acids. CDR3 sequence reads: CASSEYTGPTDTQYF. The CDR3 nucleotides are TGTGCCAGCAGTGAATACACCGGTCCCACAGATACGCAGTATTTT. Full variable domain (missing parts from reference TRBV25-1 and TRBJ2-3): EADIYQTPRYLVIGTGKKITLECSQTMGHDKMYWYQQDPGMELHLIHYSYGVNSTEKGDLSSESTVSRIRTEHFPLTLESARPSHTSQYLCASSEYTGPTDTQYFGPGTRLTVL.

J is TRBJ1-2 and V is TRBV4-3; no firm D call. Trimming removed 0 bases from V and 8 bases from J, with 10 bases in between. Germline-derived CDR1 and CDR2 are LGHNA and YSLEER. There are 13 residues in the CDR3. In nucleotides, the CDR3 is TGCGCCAGCAGCCAAGATCAAGGATTAGGCTACACCTTC. Translated: CASSQDQGLGYTF.

The V and J genes are TRBV28 and TRBJ1-5; D not certain. Germline CDR1 and CDR2: MDHEN and SYDVKM. With 3 bases removed from V and 0 bases from J, the gap between germline ends came to 9 bases. The CDR3 extends over 15 amino acids. The CDR3 region is CASSFGSDSNQPQHF. The CDR3 DNA reads as TGTGCCAGCAGTTTCGGGAGCGATAGCAATCAGCCCCAGCATTTT.

This clone appeared a few times. The rearrangement joins TRBV10-1 to TRBJ2-2; a weak D match, TRBD2 (6 bases). This CDR3 contains 16 residues. The germline gives CDR1 WNHNN, CDR2 SYGVQD (reference sequence). The V and J ends lost 6 bases and 0 bases respectively, with 14 bases between them. In DNA, the CDR3 is TGCGCCAGCAGCCCCTTCGGGACTGCGAACACCGGGGAGCTGTTTTTT. This codes for CASSPFGTANTGELFF.

The rearrangement links TRBV6-5 to TRBJ1-3, with D unresolved. CDR3 length equals 12 residues. Germline CDR1 reads MNHEY; CDR2 reads SVGAGI. This CDR3 reads CACTDSGNTIYF. DNA for the CDR3: TGTGCGTGCACTGACTCTGGAAACACCATATATTTT.

The chain carries TRBV18 and TRBJ1-4; weak D call: TRBD1 (5 bases). V was cut by 1 base and J by 8 bases, with 14 bases left in between. This CDR3 is 15 amino acids long. CDR1 and CDR2 from the germline V gene are KGHSH and LQKENI. The CDR3 protein is CASSPREGAEEKLFF. The CDR3 coding sequence is TGTGCCAGCTCACCACGGGAAGGGGCTGAGGAAAAACTGTTTTTT.

This rearrangement joins TRBV27 to TRBJ2-7, with TRBD2 matching 7 bases. After removal of 6 bases from V and 2 bases from J, the junction contained 4 bases not matched to a gene. This CDR3 spans 13 amino acids. Germline V lookup: CDR1 MNHEY, CDR2 SMNVEV (reference sequence). As DNA, the CDR3 is TGTGCCAGCAGGGGGGGGACCACCTACGAGCAGTACGTC. Translated: CASRGGTTYEQYV.

V and J are TRBV2 and TRBJ1-2, with TRBD1 matching over 9 bases. The CDR3 spans 16 residues. The V and J ends lost 6 bases and 6 bases, in that order; junction bases with no gene match: 14. Germline V gene data show CDR1 as SNHLY and CDR2 as FYNNEI. The CDR3 DNA reads as TGTGCCAGCAGATCGGTCCCGGGACAGGGAGCGGATGGCTACACCTTC. Translating gives CASRSVPGQGADGYTF. The full variable domain, with the rest looked up from reference TRBV2 and TRBJ1-2, is EPEVTQTPSHQVTQMGQEVILRCVPISNHLYFYWYRQILGQKVEFLVSFYNNEISEKSEIFDDQFSVERPDGSNFTLKIRSTKLEDSAMYFCASRSVPGQGADGYTFGSGTRLTVV.

V gene TRBV15 combines with J gene TRBJ2-2; TRBD2 agrees at 9 bases. V trimming: 6 bases; J trimming: 1 base; junction bases outside the gene matches: 15. The germline CDR1 and CDR2 sequences are LNHNV and YYDKDF (reference sequence). This CDR3 is built from 19 residues. The CDR3, as DNA: TGTGCCACCAGGACACCTCTGGGTAGCGGGGGATGGAACACCGGGGAGCTGTTTTTT. It specifies CATRTPLGSGGWNTGELFF.